In this sample, the clone carrying this T cell receptor beta chain turned up a few times. These data come from a study of blood T cell repertoires in COVID-19. Turning to the study itself: The study drew acute and convalescent COVID-19 samples from the United States, Italy and Spain.

V shed 6 bases and J shed 0 bases, with 9 bases lying between them. The CDR3 totals 14 residues. Germline V CDR1 and CDR2: MNHEY, SVGAGI. Data came from immunoSEQ multiplex PCR; TCRdb stores just in-frame clones and leaves some out. The sample comprises just over 150,000 clones, about 85% of which are singletons, and roughly 3% rests with the top ten. The TCR comes from a human donor with acute or convalescent COVID-19. The donor label of this sample is uncertain. The chain uses TRBV6-5 and TRBJ1-3; D gene unclear. Material for sequencing was peripheral blood. The CDR3 nucleotides read TGTGCCAGCAGCCCACTGAGCTCTGGAAACACCATATATTTT. Its protein is CASSPLSSGNTIYF.